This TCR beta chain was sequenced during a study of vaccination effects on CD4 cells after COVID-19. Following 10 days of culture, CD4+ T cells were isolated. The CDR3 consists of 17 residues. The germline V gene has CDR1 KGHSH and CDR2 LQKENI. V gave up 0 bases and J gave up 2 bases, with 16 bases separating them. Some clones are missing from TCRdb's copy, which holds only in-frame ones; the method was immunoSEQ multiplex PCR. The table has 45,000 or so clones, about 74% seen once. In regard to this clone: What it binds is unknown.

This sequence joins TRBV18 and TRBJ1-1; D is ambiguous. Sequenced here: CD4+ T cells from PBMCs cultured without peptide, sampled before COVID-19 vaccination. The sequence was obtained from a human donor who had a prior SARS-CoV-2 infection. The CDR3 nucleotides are TGTGCCAGCTCACCACCGAGGGATTGGGGAATTAACACTGAAGCTTTCTTT. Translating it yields CASSPPRDWGINTEAFF.